This T cell receptor (beta chain) appears in the sequencing data of a study of cytomegalovirus exposure and HLA in healthy donors. This clone was seen a handful of times. The CDR3 loop spans 18 amino acids. Germline CDR1 is SGHNT and CDR2 is YYREEE (reference sequence). V shed 3 bases and J 0 bases; nucleotides not matched to a gene: 14. The PCR ran on 60 Vbeta and 13 Jbeta primers. TCRdb's copy holds only in-frame clones and misses some; the assay was immunoSEQ multiplex PCR. The sample records some 100,000 clones, under 85% being singletons. Sequenced input: PBMCs. The TCR sequence derives from a female donor in good health and CMV-seropositive. V and J are TRBV5-4 and TRBJ2-5, with TRBD2 matching 7 bases. CDR3: CASSSSFGSGSYQETQYF. DNA for the CDR3: TGTGCCAGCAGCTCCTCTTTCGGTAGCGGGTCGTACCAAGAGACCCAGTACTTC.